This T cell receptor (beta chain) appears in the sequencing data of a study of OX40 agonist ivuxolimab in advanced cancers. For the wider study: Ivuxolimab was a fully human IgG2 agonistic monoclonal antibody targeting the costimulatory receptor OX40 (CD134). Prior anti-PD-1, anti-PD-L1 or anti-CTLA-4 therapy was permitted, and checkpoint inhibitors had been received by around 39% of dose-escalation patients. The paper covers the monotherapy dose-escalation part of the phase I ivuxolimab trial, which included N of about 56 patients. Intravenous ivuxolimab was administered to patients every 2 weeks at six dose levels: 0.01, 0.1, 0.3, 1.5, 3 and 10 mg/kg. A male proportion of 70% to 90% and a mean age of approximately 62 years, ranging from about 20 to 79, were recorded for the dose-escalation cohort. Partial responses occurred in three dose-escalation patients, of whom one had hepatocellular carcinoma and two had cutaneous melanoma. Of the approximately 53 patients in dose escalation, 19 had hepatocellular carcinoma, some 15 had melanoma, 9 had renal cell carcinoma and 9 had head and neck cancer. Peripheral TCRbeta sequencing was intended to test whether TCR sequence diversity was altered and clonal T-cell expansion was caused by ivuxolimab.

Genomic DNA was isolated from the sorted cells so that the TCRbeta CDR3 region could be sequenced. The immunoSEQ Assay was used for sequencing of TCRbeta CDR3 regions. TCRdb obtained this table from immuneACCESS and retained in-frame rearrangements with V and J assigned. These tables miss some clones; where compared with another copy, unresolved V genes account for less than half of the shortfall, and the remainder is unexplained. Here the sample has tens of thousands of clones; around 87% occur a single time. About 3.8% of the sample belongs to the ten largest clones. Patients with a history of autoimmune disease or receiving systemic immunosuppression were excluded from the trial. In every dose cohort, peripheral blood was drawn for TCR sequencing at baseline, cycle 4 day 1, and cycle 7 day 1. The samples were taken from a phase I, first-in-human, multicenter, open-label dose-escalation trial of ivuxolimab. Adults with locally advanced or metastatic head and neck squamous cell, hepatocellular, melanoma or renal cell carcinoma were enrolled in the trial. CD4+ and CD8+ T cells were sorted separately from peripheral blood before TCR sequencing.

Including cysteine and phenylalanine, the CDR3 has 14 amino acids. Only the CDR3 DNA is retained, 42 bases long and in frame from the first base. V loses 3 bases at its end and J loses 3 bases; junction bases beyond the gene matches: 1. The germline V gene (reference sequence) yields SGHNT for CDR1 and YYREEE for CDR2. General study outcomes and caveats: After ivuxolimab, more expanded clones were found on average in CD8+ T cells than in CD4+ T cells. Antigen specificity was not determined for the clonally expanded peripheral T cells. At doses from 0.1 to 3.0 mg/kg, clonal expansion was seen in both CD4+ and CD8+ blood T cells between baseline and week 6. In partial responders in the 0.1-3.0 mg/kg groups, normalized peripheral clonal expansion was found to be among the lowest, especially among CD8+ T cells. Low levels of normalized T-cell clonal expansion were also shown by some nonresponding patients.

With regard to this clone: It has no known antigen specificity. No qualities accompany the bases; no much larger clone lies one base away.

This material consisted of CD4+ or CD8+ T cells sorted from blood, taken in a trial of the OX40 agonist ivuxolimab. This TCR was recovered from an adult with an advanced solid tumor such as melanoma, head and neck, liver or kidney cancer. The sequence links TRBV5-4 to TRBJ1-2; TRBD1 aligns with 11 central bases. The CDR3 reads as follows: CASSWTGGDYGYTF. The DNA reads TGTGCCAGCAGCTGGACAGGGGGCGACTATGGCTACACCTTC. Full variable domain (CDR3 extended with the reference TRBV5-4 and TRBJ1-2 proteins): ETGVTQSPTHLIKTRGQQVTLRCSSQSGHNTVSWYQQALGQGPQFIFQYYREEENGRGNFPPRFSGLQFPNYSSELNVNALELDDSALYLCASSWTGGDYGYTFGSGTRLTVV.